The next 13 T cell receptor beta chains were all read from a single sample in a study of CD8 T cells in Susac syndrome. A quantity of 0.5 to 1 ug RNA underwent reverse transcription using random hexamers. TCRdb independently ran MiXCR on the immunoSEQ multiplex PCR reads; one entry per CDR3 protein. This table holds some 210,000 distinct CDR3 sequences, approximately 94% found once. The source material was CD4+ T cells from PBMCs. The receptors here all came from a human donor with Susac syndrome.

The chain is built from TRBV29-1 and TRBJ2-5; D is undetermined. The CDR3 has 12 residues. V was pared by 7 bases and J by 4 bases, with 13 bases between. Germline CDR1 SQVTM, CDR2 ANQGSEA. The CDR3 region is CSGISVGETQYF. DNA for the CDR3: TGCAGCGGAATCTCCGTGGGAGAGACCCAGTACTTC.

The chain links TRBV5-4 to TRBJ2-3; D unresolved. The V gene's germline CDR1 is SGHNT and CDR2 YYREEE (reference sequence). This CDR3 comprises 13 residues. V was pared by 3 bases and J by 4 bases, with 9 bases between. For the CDR3, the DNA is TGTGCCAGCAGCTCGACGTCCCCAGATACGCAGTATTTT. Its translation: CASSSTSPDTQYF.

The rearrangement uses TRBV6-2 or TRBV6-3 and TRBJ2-7, with D possibly TRBD1 on 5 matching bases. In germline, CDR1 is MNHEY, CDR2 SVGEGT. The CDR3 extends over 12 amino acids. Trimming removed 2 bases at V and 6 bases at J, with 8 bases between. The CDR3: CASSYRGSEQYF. The CDR3 DNA reads TGTGCCAGCAGTTACAGGGGAAGCGAGCAGTACTTC.

J is TRBJ1-3 and V is TRBV15; D gene unclear. Per germline, CDR1 LNHNV and CDR2 YYDKDF (reference sequence). This CDR3 is 15 amino acids long. The V gene lost 5 bases and the J gene lost 1 base, with 12 bases spanning the gap. The CDR3 DNA reads as TGTGCCACCAGCCTCACACGGTCTTCTGGAAACACCATATATTTT. Its protein is CATSLTRSSGNTIYF.

This clonotype was counted between two and nine times. CDR3 loop: CASSSSGSNVGETQYF. The CDR3 bases are TGCGCCAGCAGCTCCTCGGGATCTAACGTCGGGGAGACCCAGTACTTC. V usage is TRBV5-1 and J usage is TRBJ2-5; a weak D match, TRBD2 (5 bases). Trimming removed 3 bases at V and 5 bases at J, with 20 bases between. Germline assignment: CDR1 SGHRS and CDR2 YFSETQ. There are 16 residues in the CDR3.

This chain uses TRBV15 with TRBJ1-1; D unclear. Germline V CDR1 and CDR2: LNHNV, YYDKDF (reference sequence). The V end was cut by 0 bases, the J end by 2 bases, with 4 bases between. This CDR3 has 13 residues. CDR3 nucleotide sequence: TGTGCCACCAGCAGAGACAGCAACACTGAAGCTTTCTTT. The encoded protein is CATSRDSNTEAFF.

The chain has TRBV3-1 and TRBJ2-3; D uncertain. CDR1 and CDR2 (germline): LGHDT, YNNKEL (reference sequence). This CDR3 is 14 amino acids long. The ends were cut back, 4 bases at V and 1 base at J, with 9 bases in the middle. The CDR3 is CASSRSVGTDTQYF. CDR3 sequence (DNA): TGTGCCAGCAGCCGGAGCGTCGGCACAGATACGCAGTATTTT.

The chain has TRBV14 and TRBJ1-1, with D possibly matching TRBD1 (6 bases). Germline assignment: CDR1 SGHDN and CDR2 FVKESK. CDR3 length: 14 residues. Trimming left V 6 bases short and J 4 bases short, with 15 bases between. The CDR3 spells CASRRSGESTEAFF. Here the CDR3 DNA reads TGTGCCAGCAGGAGGTCAGGGGAGAGCACTGAAGCTTTCTTT. Looking up the rest from reference TRBV14 and TRBJ1-1 gives the full variable domain: EAGVTQFPSHSVIEKGQTVTLRCDPISGHDNLYWYRRVMGKEIKFLLHFVKESKQDESGMPNNRFLAERTGGTYSTLKVQPAELEDSGVYFCASRRSGESTEAFFGQGTRLTVV.

A few counts support this clonotype. This sequence joins TRBV20-1 and TRBJ1-2; 10 bases map to TRBD1. The CDR3 spans 16 residues. V shed 5 bases, J shed 3 bases, and the junction held 12 bases outside the gene matches. Germline assignment: CDR1 DFQATT and CDR2 SNEGSKA (reference sequence). This CDR3 is CSAPLGQGQSHYGYTF. The CDR3 DNA is TGCAGTGCTCCCCTGGGACAGGGGCAGTCCCACTATGGCTACACCTTC.

The chain has TRBV5-1 and TRBJ1-4; no reliable D call. There are 14 residues in the CDR3. The V end lost 2 bases, the J end lost 11 bases, and 16 bases lay between the germline ends. The germline V gene has CDR1 SGHRS and CDR2 YFSETQ. CDR3 DNA: TGCGCCAGCAGCTTTCGGACTTGCTGTGTGAAACTGTTTTTT. Its protein product is CASSFRTCCVKLFF. The full variable domain, completed using reference TRBV5-1 and TRBJ1-4, is KAGVTQTPRYLIKTRGQQVTLSCSPISGHRSVSWYQQTPGQGLQFLFEYFSETQRNKGNFPGRFSGRQFSNSRSEMNVSTLELGDSALYLCASSFRTCCVKLFFGSGTQLSVL.

V is TRBV14 and J is TRBJ1-4; D is unresolved. The V gene lost 0 bases and the J gene lost 6 bases, with 11 bases spanning the gap. Germline V gene lookup returns CDR1 SGHDN and CDR2 FVKESK. CDR3 size: 15 residues. The CDR3 DNA is TGTGCCAGCAGCCAAGATCACGGAAGATATGAAAAACTGTTTTTT. Its protein product is CASSQDHGRYEKLFF.

The chain links TRBV20-1 to TRBJ1-5, with no clear D. The CDR3 is 12 residues long. Germline CDR1 and CDR2: DFQATT and SNEGSKA (reference sequence). Trimming took 6 bases from V and 3 from J, leaving 9 bases between them. DNA of the CDR3: TGCAGTGCCGCCGAGGCCAATCAGCCCCAGCATTTT. It is translated as CSAAEANQPQHF.

The chain recombines TRBV11-2 with TRBJ2-7; D ambiguous. This CDR3 has 12 residues. The germline V gene encodes CDR1 SGHAT and CDR2 FQNNGV. Trimming stripped 1 base from V and 9 bases from J, with 10 bases between. The CDR3 spells CASSLGGQSQYF. The CDR3 DNA reads as TGTGCCAGCAGCTTAGGTGGGCAGTCGCAGTACTTC.